The 4 T cell receptor beta chains below were found in one sample sequenced in a study of blood T cell repertoires in COVID-19. This table comes from immunoSEQ multiplex PCR, and its TCRdb copy is limited to in-frame clones, with some not included. The data contain around 300,000 clones, roughly 85% of them singletons. The specimen was peripheral blood. All receptors derive from a woman in her forties or fifties who had recovered from COVID-19.

This clone was seen a single time. The CDR3 DNA sequence: TGTGCCAGCAGCCGTCGGGGGGCTGGATCACCCCTCCACTTT. It is translated as CASSRRGAGSPLHF. V is TRBV2 and J is TRBJ1-6; possible D gene TRBD1, 6 bases. Germline V gene sequence: CDR1 SNHLY, CDR2 FYNNEI. V lost 6 bases and J lost 10, with 16 bases in between. This CDR3 has 14 residues.

The gene calls are TRBV7-9 and TRBJ1-4, with 9 bases that match TRBD1. J gave up 4 bases and V 5 bases, and 2 bases lay outside the gene matches. The CDR3 has 14 amino acids. Germline values: CDR1 SEHNR, CDR2 FQNEAQ (reference sequence). CDR3 nucleotides: TGTGCCAGCAGCGAGGGACAGGGTAATGAAAAACTGTTTTTT. It encodes CASSEGQGNEKLFF.

This chain links TRBV19 with TRBJ2-3, with no clear D. Trimming took off 3 bases at V and 2 bases at J, with 12 bases between the two ends. This CDR3 spans 15 amino acids. CDR1 LNHDA and CDR2 SQIVND come from the germline V gene (reference sequence). The CDR3 sequence is CASSMTLQNTDTQYF. The CDR3 coding sequence is TGTGCCAGTAGTATGACATTACAGAACACAGATACGCAGTATTTT.

The J gene is TRBJ2-3, the V gene TRBV5-1, with D possibly being TRBD1 (6 bases). CDR1 is SGHRS, CDR2 YFSETQ, per germline. The CDR3 length is 15 residues. The V and J ends lost 2 bases and 6 bases respectively, with 16 bases between them. CDR3 loop: CASSFTGKSADTQYF. The CDR3 region has the DNA TGCGCCAGCAGCTTTACAGGGAAGAGCGCGGATACGCAGTATTTT. The variable domain in full, completed from reference TRBV5-1 and TRBJ2-3, reads KAGVTQTPRYLIKTRGQQVTLSCSPISGHRSVSWYQQTPGQGLQFLFEYFSETQRNKGNFPGRFSGRQFSNSRSEMNVSTLELGDSALYLCASSFTGKSADTQYFGPGTRLTVL.